The 26 T cell receptor beta chains below come from one sample, sequenced in a study of blood T cell repertoires in COVID-19. Assay: immunoSEQ multiplex PCR; the TCRdb copy retains only in-frame clones and omits some. Of 50,000 to 75,000 clones listed, over 75% were seen once; the top ten hold about 20%. The source material was peripheral blood. The source is a man older than 75 with active or convalescent COVID-19.

The rearrangement links TRBV19 to TRBJ2-5; 7 nucleotides align to TRBD1. CDR3 length: 13 residues. Looked up from germline, CDR1 is LNHDA and CDR2 is SQIVND (reference sequence). Germline trimming cut 6 bases from V and 5 bases from J; bases unmatched to any gene: 6. The CDR3 DNA reads TGTGCCAGTAGCACGACAGGGTCGGAGACCCAGTACTTC. Translating it yields CASSTTGSETQYF.

The V and J genes are TRBV6-6 and TRBJ2-7, with 12 bases lining up with TRBD2. The trim removed 6 bases at V and 5 bases at J, leaving 8 bases unmatched. The CDR3 sequence is 15 residues long. Per the germline V gene, CDR1 is MNHNY and CDR2 is SVGAGI (reference sequence). The CDR3 bases are TGTGCCAGCAGGCCAGGACTAGCGGGACTCGACGAGCAGTACTTC. It translates to CASRPGLAGLDEQYF.

This clone was picked up one time. This rearrangement joins TRBV7-6 to TRBJ1-3; 9 bases match TRBD1. This CDR3 is 17 amino acids long. Germline CDR1 reads SGHVS; CDR2 reads FNYEAQ. V was pared by 5 bases and J by 5 bases, with 13 bases of the junction left unmatched. The DNA for the CDR3 is TGTGCCAGCAGCCTCGACGGTCCCGGGACAGGGAGAAACACCATATATTTT. As protein: CASSLDGPGTGRNTIYF.

The CDR3 DNA reads as TGTGCCAGCAGCTCTTCGACAACAAGGCAGTTCTTC. This codes for CASSSSTTRQFF. This sequence joins TRBV12-3 or TRBV12-4 and TRBJ2-1; D not certain. There are 12 residues in the CDR3. V gave up 6 bases and J gave up 12 bases, with 15 bases separating them.

CDR3 in amino acids: CASSKGQFEKLFF. Here the CDR3 DNA reads TGTGCCAGCAGCAAGGGACAGTTTGAAAAACTGTTTTTT. The chain combines TRBV12-3 or TRBV12-4 with TRBJ1-4, with 7 nucleotides matching TRBD1. This CDR3 has 13 residues. The ends lost 6 bases at V and 7 bases at J; junction bases unmatched: 5.

This clone came up a few times. This rearrangement joins TRBV28 to TRBJ1-6; 7 bases align to TRBD1. The CDR3 consists of 15 residues. V was pared by 6 bases and J by 8 bases, with 10 bases of the junction left unmatched. Germline V CDR1 and CDR2: MDHEN, SYDVKM. CDR3 loop: CASRRDGTDYSPLHF. The CDR3 coding sequence is TGTGCCAGCAGAAGAGACGGGACAGACTATTCACCCCTCCACTTT.

The chain has TRBV15 and TRBJ2-3; TRBD2 matches at 11 bases. V gave up 5 bases and J gave up 3 bases; unmatched junction bases: 7. CDR1 and CDR2 (germline): LNHNV, YYDKDF (reference sequence). This CDR3 is built from 16 residues. The CDR3 is CATSFQTSGVTDTQYF. The CDR3 DNA reads TGTGCCACCAGCTTCCAGACTAGCGGGGTTACAGATACGCAGTATTTT.

This clone turned up a few times. V is TRBV7-9 and J is TRBJ2-1; D unclear. Germline loops: CDR1 SEHNR, CDR2 FQNEAQ (reference sequence). V lost 3 bases to trimming and J lost 8 bases, with 5 bases between them. This CDR3 has 11 residues. CDR3 residues: CASSFFDEQFF. The CDR3 region has the DNA TGTGCCAGCAGCTTCTTCGATGAGCAGTTCTTC.

CDR3 coding DNA: TGTGCCAGCAGCTTACAAGAGGGCTACGAGCAGTACTTC. This encodes CASSLQEGYEQYF. The gene calls are TRBV11-2 and TRBJ2-7, with D perhaps matching TRBD2 (5 bases). Trimming left V 2 bases short and J 3 bases short, with 8 bases between. Germline-derived CDR1 and CDR2 are SGHAT and FQNNGV. This CDR3 has 13 residues.

This chain joins TRBV6-5 and TRBJ2-7, with 9 positions matching TRBD1. With 7 bases clipped from V and 4 bases from J, the junction kept 5 bases outside the gene matches. CDR1 MNHEY and CDR2 SVGAGI come from the germline V gene. This CDR3 has 13 amino acids. In DNA form, the CDR3 reads TGTGCCAGCACAGACAGGGGGAAGTACGAGCAGTACTTC. This gives the protein CASTDRGKYEQYF.

This clone was picked up many times. The V call is TRBV9, the J call TRBJ1-2; D ambiguous. The ends were cut back, 0 bases at V and 4 bases at J, with 10 bases in the middle. The CDR3 sequence is 14 residues long. Germline loops: CDR1 SGDLS, CDR2 YYNGEE. CDR3 sequence (DNA): TGTGCCAGCAGCGTAGTCCCAGACTCCTATGGCTACACCTTC. Translated: CASSVVPDSYGYTF. The full variable domain, completed using reference TRBV9 and TRBJ1-2, is DSGVTQTPKHLITATGQRVTLRCSPRSGDLSVYWYQQSLDQGLQFLIQYYNGEERAKGNILERFSAQQFPDLHSELNLSSLELGDSALYFCASSVVPDSYGYTFGSGTRLTVV.

V is TRBV7-2 and J is TRBJ2-1; 14 positions agree with TRBD2. After removal of 5 bases from V and 8 bases from J, the junction contained 5 bases not matched to a gene. This CDR3 spans 15 amino acids. The germline V gene encodes CDR1 SGHTA and CDR2 FQGNSA. The CDR3 bases are TGTGCCAGCAGCCCGACTAGCGGGGGGGCGTATGAGCAGTTCTTC. As protein: CASSPTSGGAYEQFF. Full variable domain (rest looked up from reference TRBV7-2 and TRBJ2-1): GAGVSQSPSNKVTEKGKDVELRCDPISGHTALYWYRQSLGQGLEFLIYFQGNSAPDKSGLPSDRFSAERTGGSVSTLTIQRTQQEDSAVYLCASSPTSGGAYEQFFGPGTRLTVL.

The chain combines TRBV3-1 (or the pseudogene TRBV3-2) with TRBJ2-7, with TRBD2 identical over 13 bases. The CDR3 covers 15 residues. Germline lookup yields CDR1 LGHDT and CDR2 YNNKEL (reference sequence). After removal of 4 bases from V and 3 bases from J, the junction contained 3 bases not matched to a gene. The CDR3 spells CASSPGLAGVYEQYF. The CDR3 coding sequence is TGTGCCAGCAGCCCCGGACTAGCGGGGGTCTACGAGCAGTACTTC.

This clone was observed a single time. CDR3 bases: TGTGCCATCAGTGGAACGCAGGGGTTGAACACTGAAGCTTTCTTT. This codes for CAISGTQGLNTEAFF. V is TRBV10-3 and J is TRBJ1-1; maybe TRBD1 (6 bases). Trimming removed 4 bases at V and 0 bases at J, with 12 bases between. The CDR3 consists of 15 residues. Germline-derived CDR1 and CDR2 are ENHRY and SYGVKD.

The CDR3 DNA reads TGTGCCAGTAACGGACGGGACAGTTCCTACGAGCAGTACTTC. Residues: CASNGRDSSYEQYF. V and J are TRBV19 and TRBJ2-7, with 7 bases lining up with TRBD1. Germline CDR1 reads LNHDA; CDR2 reads SQIVND (reference sequence). V trimming: 7 bases; J trimming: 1 base; junction bases outside the gene matches: 7. The CDR3 runs to 14 residues. The variable domain in full, with the rest retrieved from reference TRBV19 and TRBJ2-7, is DGGITQSPKYLFRKEGQNVTLSCEQNLNHDAMYWYRQDPGQGLRLIYYSQIVNDFQKGDIAEGYSVSREKKESFPLTVTSAQKNPTAFYLCASNGRDSSYEQYFGPGTRLTVT.

The genes are TRBV7-2 and TRBJ2-1; 8 bases are a match to TRBD2. V dropped 4 bases and J dropped 6; count of bases not matched to a gene: 11. Germline loops: CDR1 SGHTA, CDR2 FQGNSA. The CDR3 spans 16 residues. As DNA, the CDR3 is TGTGCCAGCAGCTCGTCCGGGACTAGGCCTTTCAATGAGCAGTTCTTC. Its protein is CASSSSGTRPFNEQFF. The whole variable domain, filled in from reference TRBV7-2 and TRBJ2-1, reads GAGVSQSPSNKVTEKGKDVELRCDPISGHTALYWYRQSLGQGLEFLIYFQGNSAPDKSGLPSDRFSAERTGGSVSTLTIQRTQQEDSAVYLCASSSSGTRPFNEQFFGPGTRLTVL.

This clone appeared a single time. This chain uses TRBV7-6 with TRBJ1-4; D not resolved. Trimming took off 1 base at V and 5 bases at J, with 11 bases between the two ends. Germline CDR1 and CDR2: SGHVS and FNYEAQ. The CDR3 contains 15 residues. CDR3 nucleotide sequence: TGTGCCAGCAGCTTAGAATTAGCCTTCAATGAAAAACTGTTTTTT. Translated, it gives CASSLELAFNEKLFF.

The V call is TRBV6-1, the J call TRBJ2-1; 7 nucleotides agree with TRBD2. The CDR3 length is 15 residues. The V segment lost 2 bases and the J segment 7 bases; nucleotides outside the gene matches: 8. Germline CDR1 MNHNS, CDR2 SASEGT. CDR3 protein: CASSEPGLGVNEQFF. The CDR3 DNA reads TGTGCCAGCAGTGAACCCGGACTAGGTGTGAATGAGCAGTTCTTC.

The chain recombines TRBV5-6 with TRBJ2-7; 9 bases line up with TRBD1. The germline gives CDR1 SGHDT, CDR2 YYEEEE. The CDR3 has 14 residues. With 4 bases clipped from V and 5 bases from J, the junction kept 7 bases outside the gene matches. CDR3 amino acids: CASSPTGGFNEQYF. Written as DNA, the CDR3 is TGTGCCAGCAGCCCAACAGGGGGCTTCAACGAGCAGTACTTC.

J is TRBJ2-7 and V is TRBV30; 9 bases fit TRBD1. V gave up 5 bases and J gave up 4 bases; unmatched junction bases: 3. Germline lookup yields CDR1 GTSNPN and CDR2 SVGIG (reference sequence). This CDR3 has 12 residues. In DNA form, the CDR3 reads TGTGCCTGGGACAGGGGGATATACGAGCAGTACTTC. This translates into CAWDRGIYEQYF.

The chain has TRBV10-3 and TRBJ1-6, with 7 bases lining up with TRBD1. Germline CDR1 is ENHRY and CDR2 is SYGVKD. J was trimmed by 4 bases and V by 6 bases; bases with no gene match: 6. The CDR3 consists of 15 residues. CDR3 nucleotide sequence: TGTGCCATCAGCGATGGGACAGAGTATAATTCACCCCTCCACTTT. Its translation: CAISDGTEYNSPLHF.

This chain connects TRBV19 to TRBJ2-7; D is perhaps TRBD1 (5 bases). Germline CDR1 reads LNHDA; CDR2 reads SQIVND (reference sequence). The V end was cut by 4 bases, the J end by 9 bases, with 22 bases between. The length of the CDR3 is 15 residues. The DNA for the CDR3 is TGTGCCAGTAGTAAACGACAGACTCGCCAGGATGGGCAGTACTTC. Translation gives CASSKRQTRQDGQYF.

The chain joins TRBV30 to TRBJ1-1; no clear D gene. Between the trimmed V and J ends, which lost 4 bases and 0 bases, there was a span of 9 bases. The CDR3 covers 13 residues. Germline-derived CDR1 and CDR2 are GTSNPN and SVGIG (reference sequence). This CDR3 is CAWKYTMNTEAFF. CDR3 DNA: TGTGCCTGGAAGTACACGATGAACACTGAAGCTTTCTTT.

The rearrangement joins TRBV19 to TRBJ2-7; TRBD1 matches at 8 bases. V trimming: 4 bases; J trimming: 5 bases; junction bases outside the gene matches: 7. Germline CDR1 LNHDA, CDR2 SQIVND (reference sequence). The length of the CDR3 is 14 residues. This CDR3 reads CASSTGQVLNEQYF. The CDR3 DNA reads as TGTGCCAGTAGTACGGGACAGGTCTTAAACGAGCAGTACTTC.

The sample holds a few counts of this clone. CDR3 protein: CASSPGLEGETQYF. The CDR3 region has the DNA TGTGCCAGCAGCCCGGGACTAGAGGGGGAGACCCAGTACTTC. V gene TRBV5-5 combines with J gene TRBJ2-5, with TRBD2 matching 8 bases. Trimming took 4 bases from V and 5 from J; bases not matched to a gene: 7. The germline CDR1 and CDR2 sequences are SGHKS and YYEKEE (reference sequence). This CDR3 comprises 14 residues.

This clone was detected only a few times. The chain links TRBV5-1 to TRBJ2-1, with a weak D call TRBD1 (7 bases). The germline V gene has CDR1 SGHRS and CDR2 YFSETQ. This CDR3 has 15 amino acids. Trimming cost V 0 bases and J 4 bases, with 11 bases left between them. In DNA form, the CDR3 reads TGCGCCAGCAGCTTGGAACCAGGGGGGTACAATGAGCAGTTCTTC. It yields the protein CASSLEPGGYNEQFF.